The 12 T cell receptor beta chains listed next were all sequenced from one sample in a study of T cells expressing NK-cell markers. Each CDR3 protein gets one entry in TCRdb, which reprocessed the 5' RACE reads and gives no DNA. This sample's table has a few hundred thousand distinct CDR3 sequences. Sequencing input: blood T cells: a sorted CD56 or NKG2C T cell subset, CD4+ or CD8+ T cells, or bulk PBMC T cells (not recorded which). These receptor sequences come from a woman aged 45-60 years in good health.

This sequence joins TRBV12-3 or TRBV12-4 and TRBJ2-5. The CDR3 totals 11 residues. Here the CDR3 reads CASSTKETQYF.

Here the CDR3 reads CASSRSDRGSGELFF. The V call is TRBV19, the J call TRBJ2-2; TCRdb lists TRBD1, though no DNA is available to test this call. This CDR3 is built from 15 residues. CDR1 and CDR2 (germline): LNHDA, SQIVND (reference sequence).

The CDR3 sequence is CSVPRQDTYNEQFF. V and J are TRBV29-1 and TRBJ2-1; the TCRdb D gene call, TRBD1, has no DNA to confirm it. Germline lookup yields CDR1 SQVTM and CDR2 ANQGSEA. CDR3 size: 14 residues.

The chain recombines TRBV15 with TRBJ2-2; TCRdb picks TRBD1, but there is no DNA to check that call. The CDR3 covers 15 residues. Germline V gives CDR1 LNHNV, CDR2 YYDKDF (reference sequence). The CDR3 loop reads CATRRGLASTGELFF.

The chain is built from TRBV3-1 and TRBJ2-7; lacking DNA, the TRBD1 call made by TCRdb goes unchecked. The CDR3 sequence is 16 residues long. Germline V gene lookup returns CDR1 LGHDT and CDR2 YNNKEL (reference sequence). The CDR3 loop is CASSQDRPGGPYEQYF.

The V and J genes are TRBV3-1 and TRBJ2-7; TCRdb selects TRBD1, and the lack of DNA leaves this call unchecked. The CDR3 length is 15 residues. The germline CDR1 and CDR2 sequences are LGHDT and YNNKEL (reference sequence). This CDR3 reads CASGNDRGGPGEQYF.

CDR3 in amino acids: CASSPLARRAEQFF. V usage is TRBV11-3 and J usage is TRBJ2-1; with no DNA, the TCRdb D assignment of TRBD2 cannot be verified. This CDR3 is 14 amino acids long. CDR1 SGHNT and CDR2 YENEEA come from the germline V gene.

The rearrangement uses TRBV24-1 and TRBJ2-3; the D call of TRBD1 rests on TCRdb alone, since no DNA is present to check it. Germline V gives CDR1 KGHDR, CDR2 SFDVKD. The CDR3 length is 15 residues. CDR3 region: CATSDDKGGTDTQYF.

The rearrangement joins TRBV4-1 to TRBJ2-1; lacking DNA, the TRBD1 call made by TCRdb goes unchecked. This CDR3 is 14 amino acids long. Germline-derived CDR1 and CDR2 are MGHRA and YSYEKL. CDR3 loop: CASSQWDGYNEQFF.

The chain carries TRBV29-1 and TRBJ2-3; without DNA, the TCRdb call of TRBD1 cannot be checked. CDR1 and CDR2 from the germline V gene are SQVTM and ANQGSEA. This CDR3 has 12 amino acids. CDR3 sequence: CSVERTADTQYF.

CDR3 amino acids: CASRPTSAKAETQYF. V gene TRBV2 combines with J gene TRBJ2-5; no DNA is available, so the TRBD2 call from TCRdb remains unchecked. Germline CDR1 and CDR2: SNHLY and FYNNEI. This CDR3 is 15 amino acids long.

The chain has TRBV20-1 and TRBJ2-1. Looked up from germline, CDR1 is DFQATT and CDR2 is SNEGSKA (reference sequence). The CDR3 contains 15 residues. CDR3 protein: CSAREWHLLGNEQFF.